This note documents a single T cell receptor beta chain sequence. The antigen remains undetermined. This specimen comes from a study of graft-versus-host responses after intestinal transplantation. Study background: Anti-thymocyte globulin was used for induction in all recipients, who then took tacrolimus and steroids for approximately three years.

Study-wide points: Among recipient marrow samples, GvH clones were found; some appeared first in ileum or blood.

Repertoires were generated with immunoSEQ multiplex PCR, while TCRdb's copy carries only in-frame clones and drops some. This table has over 90,000 clones, roughly 91% appearing once. The CDR3 is 10 amino acids. The V gene lost 1 base and the J gene lost 10 bases, with 4 bases spanning the gap. Per the germline V gene, CDR1 is LGHNT and CDR2 is FRNRAP. This TCR was sampled from a human donor who was the organ donor for an intestinal transplant. Sequenced material: unstimulated CD4+ T cells sorted from spleen or lymph node cells, taken before transplant. This rearrangement joins TRBV12-5 to TRBJ2-5; no definite D call. The CDR3 is CASGLGLQYF. For the CDR3, the DNA is TGTGCTAGTGGTTTGGGACTCCAGTACTTC.